This entry lists 15 T cell receptor beta chains sequenced from one sample in a study of beta chain features in type 1 diabetes. Reverse transcription of all isolated RNA meant that expressed TCRB transcripts were sequenced. Measured with immunoSEQ multiplex PCR; TCRdb has only the in-frame clones, and not every one. Of almost 350,000 clones in the sample, about 18% were seen once. The sequenced sample consisted of naive CD4+ T cells from blood. These receptor sequences come from a woman between 18 and 30 years old in good health.

This clone was detected a few times. The chain recombines TRBV10-3 with TRBJ2-1; a possible D gene is TRBD1 (6 bases). Trimming removed 5 bases from V and 4 bases from J, with 15 bases in between. CDR1 is ENHRY, CDR2 SYGVKD, per germline. The length of the CDR3 is 15 residues. The CDR3 region is CAISRSGDAYNEQFF. For the CDR3, the DNA is TGTGCCATCAGTCGGTCAGGGGATGCTTACAATGAGCAGTTCTTC.

This clone was counted only a few times. The genes are TRBV18 and TRBJ2-5; TRBD1 matches 7 bases. CDR1 KGHSH and CDR2 LQKENI come from the germline V gene. With 4 bases clipped from V and 8 bases from J, the junction kept 4 bases outside the gene matches. This CDR3 comprises 12 residues. The CDR3 sequence is CASSLDRATQYF. In DNA, the CDR3 is TGTGCCAGCTCACTTGACAGGGCCACCCAGTACTTC.

This clone was recorded a few times. The V and J genes are TRBV30 and TRBJ2-3; D uncertain. This CDR3 is built from 15 residues. CDR1 and CDR2 (germline): GTSNPN, SVGIG (reference sequence). Trimming removed 1 base from V and 4 bases from J, with 15 bases in between. CDR3 loop: CAWSGPLGLADTQYF. The CDR3 bases are TGTGCCTGGAGTGGTCCCCTCGGTTTAGCAGATACGCAGTATTTT.

This clone was detected a few times. V and J are TRBV7-2 and TRBJ2-7; a weak D match, TRBD2 (5 bases). In germline, CDR1 is SGHTA, CDR2 FQGNSA. The V end was cut by 5 bases, the J end by 2 bases, with 10 bases between. The CDR3 has 13 residues. The chain's CDR3 is CASSPFGAYEQYF. The CDR3, as DNA: TGTGCCAGCAGCCCCTTCGGGGCCTACGAGCAGTACTTC.

The CDR3 here is CASSLEAGVGSPLHF. DNA for the CDR3: TGCGCCAGCAGCTTGGAGGCAGGGGTGGGTTCACCCCTCCACTTT. This chain joins TRBV5-1 and TRBJ1-6, with D perhaps TRBD1 (6 bases). The CDR3 contains 15 residues. CDR1 is SGHRS, CDR2 YFSETQ, per germline. Trimming removed 0 bases at V and 9 bases at J, with 13 bases between. Using reference TRBV5-1 and TRBJ1-6 for the parts outside the CDR3, the full variable domain is KAGVTQTPRYLIKTRGQQVTLSCSPISGHRSVSWYQQTPGQGLQFLFEYFSETQRNKGNFPGRFSGRQFSNSRSEMNVSTLELGDSALYLCASSLEAGVGSPLHFGNGTRLTVT.

This sequence joins TRBV30 and TRBJ2-7; D is uncertain. The CDR3 has 13 residues. V was shortened by 1 base and J by 7 bases, with 14 bases between the two germline ends. Per germline, CDR1 GTSNPN and CDR2 SVGIG (reference sequence). The chain's CDR3 is CAWSATFLQEQYF. The CDR3 nucleotides read TGTGCCTGGAGTGCAACCTTTCTACAGGAGCAGTACTTC.

This clone was seen more than once but under ten times. This sequence joins TRBV10-3 and TRBJ1-1, with 10 bases matching TRBD1. The CDR3 has 15 amino acids. V dropped 3 bases and J dropped 10; count of bases not matched to a gene: 11. Germline V CDR1 and CDR2: ENHRY, SYGVKD. DNA of the CDR3: TGTGCCATCAGTGAAGGGGTCGGGACAGGGGTCGGAGCTTTCTTT. Its protein product is CAISEGVGTGVGAFF.

This clone came up a few times. This sequence joins TRBV5-6 and TRBJ2-1; D not certain. This CDR3 is built from 18 residues. V gave up 2 bases and J gave up 3 bases, with 21 bases separating them. Germline V CDR1 and CDR2: SGHDT, YYEEEE. CDR3 nucleotide sequence: TGTGCCAGCAGCTTTAGTGGCCGAACTACGTTGGGCTACAATGAGCAGTTCTTC. This encodes CASSFSGRTTLGYNEQFF.

This clone was counted only a few times. The rearrangement joins TRBV30 to TRBJ2-2, with 7 bases aligning to TRBD1. This CDR3 spans 13 amino acids. The J segment lost 6 bases and the V segment lost 4 bases, leaving 5 bases of the junction unmatched. Germline lookup yields CDR1 GTSNPN and CDR2 SVGIG (reference sequence). DNA for the CDR3: TGTGCCTGGACGGGACAGCAGGCCGGGGAGCTGTTTTTT. Its protein product is CAWTGQQAGELFF. Based on the CDR3 plus reference TRBV30 and TRBJ2-2, the full variable domain is SQTIHQWPATLVQPVGSPLSLECTVEGTSNPNLYWYRQAAGRGLQLLFYSVGIGQISSEVPQNLSASRPQDRQFILSSKKLLLSDSGFYLCAWTGQQAGELFFGEGSRLTVL.

The CDR3 reads CASSSPPGQGGVTEAFF. The CDR3 DNA reads as TGTGCCAGCAGCTCCCCACCGGGACAGGGAGGGGTCACTGAAGCTTTCTTT. The J gene is TRBJ1-1, the V gene TRBV7-9, with TRBD1 matching 9 bases. CDR3 length: 17 residues. V shed 4 bases, J shed 4 bases, and the junction held 13 bases outside the gene matches. Germline CDR1 is SEHNR and CDR2 is FQNEAQ (reference sequence).

This clone was detected only once. The chain links TRBV5-1 to TRBJ2-7; 7 bases fit TRBD2. V dropped 4 bases and J dropped 3; count of bases not matched to a gene: 13. Germline V lookup: CDR1 SGHRS, CDR2 YFSETQ. CDR3 length equals 16 residues. The CDR3 nucleotides are TGCGCCAGCAGCCCCCTGGGGGGTAGCGGGTTCTACGAGCAGTACTTC. Amino acids: CASSPLGGSGFYEQYF.

This chain links TRBV25-1 with TRBJ2-7; 8 bases match TRBD1. Looked up from germline, CDR1 is MGHDK and CDR2 is SYGVNS. The V segment lost 4 bases and the J segment 2 bases; nucleotides outside the gene matches: 1. This CDR3 comprises 13 residues. CDR3 DNA sequence: TGTGCCAGCAGTGTGGACAGGGCCTACGAGCAGTACTTC. As protein: CASSVDRAYEQYF.

In this sample, this clone turned up a few times. CDR3 residues: CASSLDSASGRAVYEQYF. For the CDR3, the DNA is TGTGCCAGCAGCTTGGATTCGGCTAGCGGGAGAGCGGTCTACGAGCAGTACTTC. The chain joins TRBV7-2 to TRBJ2-7, with 10 bases fitting TRBD2. The CDR3 sequence is 18 residues long. Germline V CDR1 and CDR2: SGHTA, FQGNSA. Unmatched junction bases numbered 14, after V lost 3 bases and J lost 3 bases. Full variable domain (rest looked up from reference TRBV7-2 and TRBJ2-7): GAGVSQSPSNKVTEKGKDVELRCDPISGHTALYWYRQSLGQGLEFLIYFQGNSAPDKSGLPSDRFSAERTGGSVSTLTIQRTQQEDSAVYLCASSLDSASGRAVYEQYFGPGTRLTVT.

This clone was seen only a few times. The chain is built from TRBV9 and TRBJ1-2; D unclear. Germline CDR1 SGDLS, CDR2 YYNGEE. The CDR3 extends over 13 amino acids. Deletions cut 4 bases from V and 3 bases from J, with 10 bases between. CDR3 protein: CASSPRNDYGYTF. CDR3 nucleotide sequence: TGTGCCAGCAGCCCTAGGAACGACTATGGCTACACCTTC.

V gene TRBV30 combines with J gene TRBJ1-1, with 7 bases lining up with TRBD1. This CDR3 region has 13 residues. Trimming at V came to 5 bases and at J to 1 base, leaving 4 bases not matched to a gene. Germline assignment: CDR1 GTSNPN and CDR2 SVGIG (reference sequence). CDR3 bases: TGTGCCTGGGGATACAGGGGGAACACTGAAGCTTTCTTT. Translating it yields CAWGYRGNTEAFF.